This T cell receptor (beta chain) is drawn from a study of naive and memory T cell subsets. Findings and limits, study-wide: Especially in CD8 cells, naive repertoires contained a few larger clonotypes, possibly CD45RA-re-expressing memory cells. Activation and differentiation may alter RNA-based TCR counts.

This clonotype was recorded a few times. Its antigen remains unknown. Both TRBC1 and TRBC2 were covered by a beta constant-region primer of two equimolar oligonucleotides. A 12-nucleotide UMI and the SP2 primer were added to the cDNA 3' end by oligonucleotide ligation. Ligated cDNA was amplified by four rounds of PCR with nested alpha and beta constant-region primers and SP2. In TCRdb, the UMI-ligation and nested PCR reads were re-called with MiXCR into one record per CDR3 protein. The sample holds under 150,000 distinct CDR3 sequences, over 15% seen once. Germline V gene lookup returns CDR1 SEHNR and CDR2 FQNEAQ (reference sequence). The CDR3 contains 20 residues. V dropped 5 bases and J dropped 4; count of bases not matched to a gene: 19.

Material for sequencing was naive CD4+ T cells from blood. The sequence came from a human donor in good health. This chain connects TRBV7-9 to TRBJ2-2, with 10 bases matching TRBD1. In DNA form, the CDR3 reads TGTGCCAGCAGCCCAGCCGGGACAGGGGAGGCAGCGGGAGCCACCGGGGAGCTGTTTTTT. Protein sequence: CASSPAGTGEAAGATGELFF. The full variable domain, rest sourced from reference TRBV7-9 and TRBJ2-2, is DTGVSQNPRHKITKRGQNVTFRCDPISEHNRLYWYRQTLGQGPEFLTYFQNEAQLEKSRLLSDRFSAERPKGSFSTLEIQRTEQGDSAMYLCASSPAGTGEAAGATGELFFGEGSRLTVL.